This T cell receptor beta chain was observed in a study of CD8+ T cells in alopecia areata. About the research overall: Twice daily, treated patients received 5 to 10 mg of oral tofacitinib. The drug, tofacitinib, lasted 6 to 18 months, followed by 6 months off drug. Study-wide results and caveats: Higher clonality was seen in lesional scalp than in normal scalp, especially in alopecia totalis/universalis.

As the sequencing template, cDNA was produced by extracting RNA and reverse transcribing it. Using immunoSEQ multiplex PCR, the repertoire was profiled, and TCRdb retains in-frame clones only, with some absent. This table has 130,000 to 150,000 clones, 87% appearing once. CDR3 length: 15 residues. The V gene lost 2 bases and the J gene lost 0 bases, with 8 bases spanning the gap. Germline V gene lookup returns CDR1 MNHNY and CDR2 SVGAGI (reference sequence). On this clone: The target antigen is unknown.

V usage is TRBV6-6 and J usage is TRBJ1-5; D remains unclear. The sequence came from a human donor with alopecia areata. Sequences were derived from CD8+ T cells sorted from blood, sampled at week 0. CDR3 nucleotide sequence: TGTGCCAGCAGTTACCCGGGCCCTAGCAATCAGCCCCAGCATTTT. The encoded protein is CASSYPGPSNQPQHF.